This T cell receptor (beta chain) is drawn from a study of T cells in Graves' hyperthyroidism and ophthalmopathy. The wider study: Peripheral blood was taken when the disease was first diagnosed, before any treatment began.

This clonotype was seen ten or more times. CDR1 and CDR2 from the germline V gene are MNHEY and SVGEGT. Between the trimmed V and J ends, which lost 1 base and 9 bases, there was a span of 22 bases. This CDR3 is built from 17 residues. Researchers took RNA transcripts and amplified the TCR beta CDR3 regions from them. TCR CDR3 regions were first amplified by RT-PCR with HTBI primers. MiXCR, applied by TCRdb to the multiplex PCR reads, yields one record per CDR3 protein. Of 450,000 to 650,000 distinct CDR3 sequences listed, 14% are singletons. The V and J genes are TRBV6-2 or TRBV6-3 and TRBJ2-1, with D possibly called TRBD1 or TRBD2 (5 bases each). This receptor was identified in a woman aged 18-30 years with Graves' ophthalmopathy. Input material: blood. Written as DNA, the CDR3 is TGTGCCAGCAGTTACTTCCCCGGACCAGTGGTGGGGGTTGAGCAGTTCTTC. Translated, it gives CASSYFPGPVVGVEQFF.